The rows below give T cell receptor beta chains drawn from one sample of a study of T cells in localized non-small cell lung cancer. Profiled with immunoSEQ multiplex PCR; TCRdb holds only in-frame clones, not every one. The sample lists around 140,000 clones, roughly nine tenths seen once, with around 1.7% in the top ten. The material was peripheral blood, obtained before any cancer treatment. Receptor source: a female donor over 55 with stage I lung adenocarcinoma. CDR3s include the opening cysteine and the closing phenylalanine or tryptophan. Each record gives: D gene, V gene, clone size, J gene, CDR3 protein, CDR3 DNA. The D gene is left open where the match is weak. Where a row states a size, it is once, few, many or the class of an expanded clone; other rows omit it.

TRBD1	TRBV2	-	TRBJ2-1	CASTTTGGSGEQFF	TGTGCCAGCACCACGACAGGGGGCTCGGGGGAGCAGTTCTTC
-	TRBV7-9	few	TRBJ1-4	CASSLRAGLEKLFF	TGTGCCAGCAGCTTACGGGCAGGGCTGGAAAAACTGTTTTTT
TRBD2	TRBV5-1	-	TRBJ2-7	CASSSPSGRTYEQYF	TGCGCCAGCAGCTCTCCTAGCGGGAGAACCTACGAGCAGTACTTC
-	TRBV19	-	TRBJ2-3	CASSISQVSTDTQYF	TGTGCCAGTAGTATAAGTCAGGTTAGCACAGATACGCAGTATTTT
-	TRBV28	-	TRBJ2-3	CASSLVGPLGADTQYF	TGTGCCAGCTCCCTCGTGGGACCTCTGGGCGCAGATACGCAGTATTTT
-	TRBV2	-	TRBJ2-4	CASNPAAGAKNIQYF	TGTGCCAGCAACCCAGCCGCGGGGGCCAAAAACATTCAGTACTTC
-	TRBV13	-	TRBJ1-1	CASSFWGAPTEAFF	TGTGCCAGCAGCTTTTGGGGCGCTCCCACTGAAGCTTTCTTT
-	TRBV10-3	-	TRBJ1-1	CAISGGVGTEAFF	TGTGCCATCAGTGGGGGGGTCGGTACTGAAGCTTTCTTT
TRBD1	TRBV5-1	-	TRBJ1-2	CASSATPGGASGYTF	TGCGCCAGCAGCGCGACCCCAGGGGGCGCTAGTGGCTACACCTTC
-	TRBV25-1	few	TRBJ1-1	CASRRAGDLTEAFF	TGTGCTTCAAGGAGGGCAGGGGATTTGACTGAAGCTTTCTTT
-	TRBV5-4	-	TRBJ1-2	CASIPAPDSSWHGYTF	TGTGCCAGCATCCCGGCCCCGGACAGCTCTTGGCATGGCTACACCTTC
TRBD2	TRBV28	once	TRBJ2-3	CASSSSSALSSGGVDTQYF	TGTGCCAGCAGTTCCAGCTCCGCCTTAAGTAGCGGGGGGGTGGATACGCAGTATTTT
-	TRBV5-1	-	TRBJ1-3	CASTHEGGSGNTIYF	TGCGCCAGCACCCATGAAGGGGGCTCTGGAAACACCATATATTTT
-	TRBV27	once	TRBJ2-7	CASSFPGRYYEQYF	TGTGCCAGCAGTTTCCCGGGACGGTACTACGAGCAGTACTTC
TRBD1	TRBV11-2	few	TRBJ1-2	CASSLTGGQIYGYTF	TGTGCCAGCAGCCTTACAGGGGGCCAGATCTATGGCTACACCTTC
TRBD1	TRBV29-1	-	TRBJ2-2	CSVVTGTGELFF	TGCAGCGTTGTGACAGGGACCGGGGAGCTGTTTTTT
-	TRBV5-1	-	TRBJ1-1	CASSSSGTNTEAFF	TGCGCCAGCAGCTCTTCCGGGACTAACACTGAAGCTTTCTTT
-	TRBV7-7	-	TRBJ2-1	CASSLVPLGSSGYNEQFF	TGTGCTAGCAGCTTAGTCCCCCTTGGGTCTTCGGGGTACAATGAGCAGTTCTTC
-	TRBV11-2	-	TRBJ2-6	CASSSTSGANVLTF	TGTGCCAGCAGTTCAACGTCTGGGGCCAACGTCCTGACTTTC
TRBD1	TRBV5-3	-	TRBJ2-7	CAPEMTPGQGAYEQYF	TGTGCCCCAGAAATGACCCCAGGACAGGGGGCATACGAGCAGTACTTC
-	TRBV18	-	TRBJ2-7	CASSPPGPTYEQYF	TGTGCCAGCTCACCACCAGGACCGACCTACGAGCAGTACTTC
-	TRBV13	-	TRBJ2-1	CASSLAGRANSYNEQFF	TGTGCCAGCAGCTTAGCTGGGCGGGCCAACTCCTACAATGAGCAGTTCTTC
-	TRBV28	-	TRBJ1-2	CASRRSGTNYGYTF	TGTGCCAGCAGACGATCCGGGACAAACTATGGCTACACCTTC
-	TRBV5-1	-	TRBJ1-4	CASSLGFGGSDEKLFF	TGCGCCAGCAGCTTGGGGTTTGGAGGGAGCGATGAAAAACTGTTTTTT
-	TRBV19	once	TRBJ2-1	CASTHRSRSDEQFF	TGTGCCAGTACTCATCGGTCTAGATCGGATGAGCAGTTCTTC
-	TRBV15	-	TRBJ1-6	CATSRDPGHISSPLHF	TGTGCCACCAGCAGAGATCCGGGACATATTAGTTCACCCCTCCACTTT
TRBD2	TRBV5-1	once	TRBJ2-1	CASSLGASGNEQFF	TGCGCCAGCAGCTTGGGGGCTAGCGGGAATGAGCAGTTCTTC
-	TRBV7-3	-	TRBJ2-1	CASSRPGSYNEQFF	TGTGCCAGCAGCCGTCCCGGCTCCTACAATGAGCAGTTCTTC
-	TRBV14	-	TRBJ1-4	CASSQDRKLFF	TGTGCCAGCAGCCAAGATCGAAAACTGTTTTTT
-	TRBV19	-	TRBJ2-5	CASSIGRTIQETQYF	TGTGCCAGTAGTATAGGGAGGACTATCCAAGAGACCCAGTACTTC
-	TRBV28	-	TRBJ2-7	CASSPDTGYEQYF	TGTGCCAGCAGTCCTGACACGGGCTACGAGCAGTACTTC
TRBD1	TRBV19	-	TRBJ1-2	CASSTVLTGAKGYGYTF	TGTGCCAGTAGTACCGTTCTGACAGGGGCAAAGGGCTATGGCTACACCTTC
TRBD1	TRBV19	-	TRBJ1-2	CASSILRQGAHGYTF	TGTGCCAGTAGTATTCTAAGACAGGGGGCGCATGGCTACACCTTC
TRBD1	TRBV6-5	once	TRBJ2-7	CASSTRTGGTYEQYF	TGTGCCAGCAGTACAAGGACAGGGGGGACCTACGAGCAGTACTTC
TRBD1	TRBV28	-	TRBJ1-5	CASTQQGFPSNQPQHF	TGTGCCAGCACCCAACAGGGGTTCCCGAGCAATCAGCCCCAGCATTTT
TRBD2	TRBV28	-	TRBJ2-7	CASNSGSYEQYF	TGTGCCAGCAATAGCGGGAGCTACGAGCAGTACTTC
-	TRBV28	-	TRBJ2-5	CASRVYRGRPPGETQYF	TGTGCCAGCAGAGTATACCGGGGGAGGCCCCCAGGAGAGACCCAGTACTTC
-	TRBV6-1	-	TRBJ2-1	CASRGNEQFF	TGTGCCAGCAGGGGGAATGAGCAGTTCTTC
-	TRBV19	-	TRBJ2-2	CAARETGNTGELFF	TGTGCCGCAAGGGAGACAGGGAACACCGGGGAGCTGTTTTTT
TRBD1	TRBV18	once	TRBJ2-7	CASSRPGTGKNEQYF	TGTGCCAGCTCAAGGCCCGGGACAGGGAAGAACGAGCAGTACTTC
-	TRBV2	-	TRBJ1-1	CASSPRENTEAFF	TGTGCCAGCAGTCCCAGGGAGAACACTGAAGCTTTCTTT
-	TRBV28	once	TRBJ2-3	CASSPPGSTDTQYF	TGTGCCAGCAGTCCCCCGGGCAGCACAGATACGCAGTATTTT